This TCR beta chain was obtained from a study of T cells after yellow fever vaccination. Study details: Some fractions had low cell numbers, and these were prepared with SMART-Seq v4 Ultra Low Input. Regarding the study as a whole: Post-booster repertoires contained most primary-vaccination clones again (about 95% CD4, approximately 86% CD8).

Germline lookup yields CDR1 DFQATT and CDR2 SNEGSKA (reference sequence). V was cut by 0 bases and J by 0 bases, with 13 bases left in between. The CDR3 consists of 16 residues. TCRdb analysed the 5' RACE reads with MiXCR anew, one entry per CDR3 protein. The sample lists 300,000 or so distinct CDR3 sequences, about 6.6% seen once, with 15% to 20% in the top ten. This clonotype appeared many times. No antigen is known for it. The chain is built from TRBV20-1 and TRBJ2-3, with D possibly being TRBD2 (5 bases). Sequencing used PBMCs, obtained about 49 days after the first yellow fever vaccination. The clonotype comes from a man between 18 and 29 years old who received the YFV17D yellow fever vaccine. In DNA form, the CDR3 reads TGCAGTGCTAGAGATCTTGGAGGACCGAGCACAGATACGCAGTATTTT. It specifies CSARDLGGPSTDTQYF.